These T cell receptor beta chains were read from a single sample in a study of cytomegalovirus exposure and HLA in healthy donors. Clones were sequenced by immunoSEQ multiplex PCR, and TCRdb holds only the in-frame ones, with some missing. In the table there are 150,000 to 200,000 clones, around 82% of which are singletons. Source material: PBMCs. These receptors all stem from a woman aged 45 to 65 in good health and CMV-seropositive. Both conserved end residues are part of each CDR3. The D gene is left open where the match is weak. Size values are once, few and many counts, or a class for expanded clones, and some rows have none.

TRBV9,TRBD2,NA,TRBJ2-3,TGTGCCAGCAGCGTCGGGGGTAGCGGGGCGCCCCCCGATACGCAGTATTTT,CASSVGGSGAPPDTQYF
TRBV7-9,NA,NA,TRBJ1-5,TGTGCCAGCAGCTTAGACTTTCAGCCCCAGCATTTT,CASSLDFQPQHF
TRBV6-1,NA,few,TRBJ1-5,TGTGCCAGCAGTGAGAGTGGGGGGGGTCAGCCCCAGCATTTT,CASSESGGGQPQHF
TRBV6-5,NA,few,TRBJ2-7,TGTGCCAGCAGTCACTACGAGCAGTACTTC,CASSHYEQYF
TRBV11-2,NA,NA,TRBJ2-7,TGTGCCAGCAGCTTAGAGGGGCTAGGGCAGGGTCGCTACGAGCAGTACTTC,CASSLEGLGQGRYEQYF
TRBV4-2,NA,few,TRBJ2-7,TGTGCCAGCAGCCATCGGGACACCCGAATAGGACCCTTCTTC,CASSHRDTRIGPFF
TRBV19,TRBD1,NA,TRBJ1-5,TGTGCCAGTAGTATTCCGGGACAGGGAGACAATCAGCCCCAGCATTTT,CASSIPGQGDNQPQHF
TRBV13,TRBD1,NA,TRBJ1-6,TGTGCCAGCAGAGACACAGGGGGCTCCTATAATTCACCCCTCCACTTT,CASRDTGGSYNSPLHF
TRBV6-4,TRBD2,NA,TRBJ2-2,TGTGCCAGCAGTGATCTAGCGGGGGCCGGGGAGCTGTTTTTT,CASSDLAGAGELFF
TRBV6-1,TRBD1,NA,TRBJ1-6,TGTGCCAGCAGTGATGGTCAGGGGGTAAATTCACCCCTCCACTTT,CASSDGQGVNSPLHF
TRBV5-5,NA,NA,TRBJ1-2,TGTGCCAGCAGCTTCGGGTCGCCAGAGGGTAACTATGGCTACACCTTC,CASSFGSPEGNYGYTF